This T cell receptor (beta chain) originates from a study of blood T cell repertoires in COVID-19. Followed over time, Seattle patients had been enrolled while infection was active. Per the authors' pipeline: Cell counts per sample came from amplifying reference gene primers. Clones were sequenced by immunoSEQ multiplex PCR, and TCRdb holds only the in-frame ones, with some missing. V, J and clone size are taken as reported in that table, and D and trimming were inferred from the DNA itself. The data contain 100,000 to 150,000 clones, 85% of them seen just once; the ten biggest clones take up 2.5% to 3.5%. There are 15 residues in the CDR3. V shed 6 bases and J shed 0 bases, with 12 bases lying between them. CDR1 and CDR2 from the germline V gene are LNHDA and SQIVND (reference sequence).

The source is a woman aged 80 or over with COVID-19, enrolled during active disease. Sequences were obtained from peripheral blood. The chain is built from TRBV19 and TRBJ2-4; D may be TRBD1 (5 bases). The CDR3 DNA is TGTGCCAGTAGATTAACTCAGGGAGCCAAAAACATTCAGTACTTC. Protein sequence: CASRLTQGAKNIQYF.